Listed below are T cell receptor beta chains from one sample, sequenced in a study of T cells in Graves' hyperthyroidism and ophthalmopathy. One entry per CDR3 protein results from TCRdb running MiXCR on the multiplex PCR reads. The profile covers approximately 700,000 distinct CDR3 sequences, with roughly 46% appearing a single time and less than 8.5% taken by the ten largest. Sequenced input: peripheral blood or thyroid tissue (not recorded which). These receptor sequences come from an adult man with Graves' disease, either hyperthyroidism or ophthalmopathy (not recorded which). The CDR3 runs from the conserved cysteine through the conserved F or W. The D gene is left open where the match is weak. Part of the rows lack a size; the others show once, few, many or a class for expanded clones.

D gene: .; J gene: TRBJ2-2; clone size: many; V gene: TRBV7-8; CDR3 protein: CASSLGLAGGTGELFF; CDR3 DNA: TGTGCCAGCAGCTTGGGGCTAGCAGGAGGCACCGGGGAGCTGTTTTTT
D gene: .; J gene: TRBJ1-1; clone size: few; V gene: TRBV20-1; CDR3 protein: CSARDLGGSTEAFF; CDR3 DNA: TGCAGTGCTAGAGATCTTGGGGGGAGCACTGAAGCTTTCTTT
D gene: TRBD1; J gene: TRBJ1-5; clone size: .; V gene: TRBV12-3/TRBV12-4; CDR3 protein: CASSTRTGSGNQPQHF; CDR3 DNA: TGTGCCAGCAGCACTAGGACAGGCTCGGGCAATCAGCCCCAGCATTTT
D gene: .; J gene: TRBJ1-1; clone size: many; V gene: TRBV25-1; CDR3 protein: CASSVQGEAFF; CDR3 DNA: TGTGCCAGCAGTGTTCAGGGCGAAGCTTTCTTT
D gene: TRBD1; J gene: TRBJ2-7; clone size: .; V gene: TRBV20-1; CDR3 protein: CSASGQAQGATYEQYF; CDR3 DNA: TGCAGTGCTAGTGGGCAGGCCCAGGGGGCTACCTACGAGCAGTACTTC
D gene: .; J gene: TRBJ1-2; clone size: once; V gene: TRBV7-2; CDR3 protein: CASSPEDYGYTF; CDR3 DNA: TGTGCCAGCAGCCCCGAGGACTATGGCTACACCTTC
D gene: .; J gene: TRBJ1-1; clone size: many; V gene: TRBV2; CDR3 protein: CASREFSGMNTEAFF; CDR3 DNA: TGTGCCAGCAGGGAATTTTCGGGGATGAACACTGAAGCTTTCTTT
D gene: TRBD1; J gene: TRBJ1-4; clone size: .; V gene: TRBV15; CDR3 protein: CATSRGGQGDEKLFF; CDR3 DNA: TGTGCCACCAGCAGAGGCGGGCAGGGGGATGAAAAACTGTTTTTT
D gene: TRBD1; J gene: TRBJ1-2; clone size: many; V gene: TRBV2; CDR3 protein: CASSPQGTGYTF; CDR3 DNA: TGTGCCAGCAGCCCACAGGGGACTGGCTACACCTTC
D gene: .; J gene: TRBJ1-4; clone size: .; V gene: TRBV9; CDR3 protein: CASSQGPNEKLFF; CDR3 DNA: TGTGCCAGCAGCCAGGGCCCTAATGAAAAACTGTTTTTT
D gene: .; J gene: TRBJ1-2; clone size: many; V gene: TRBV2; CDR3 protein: CASPGSPAHGYTF; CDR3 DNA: TGTGCCAGCCCGGGCAGCCCGGCGCATGGCTACACCTTC
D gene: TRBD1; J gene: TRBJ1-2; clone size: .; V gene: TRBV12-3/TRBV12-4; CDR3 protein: CASRQGHYGYTF; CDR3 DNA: TGTGCCAGCAGACAGGGGCACTATGGCTACACCTTC
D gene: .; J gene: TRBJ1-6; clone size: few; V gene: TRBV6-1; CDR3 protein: CASTDGSPLHF; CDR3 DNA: TGTGCCAGCACCGACGGTTCACCCCTCCACTTT
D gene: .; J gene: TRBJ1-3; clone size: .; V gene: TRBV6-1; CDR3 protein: CASREIGAGNTIYF; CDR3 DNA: TGTGCCAGCAGAGAGATCGGGGCTGGAAACACCATATATTTT
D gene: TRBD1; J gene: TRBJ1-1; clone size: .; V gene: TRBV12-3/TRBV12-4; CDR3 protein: CASSLAGTGATEAFF; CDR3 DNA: TGTGCCAGCAGTTTAGCCGGGACAGGGGCCACTGAAGCTTTCTTT
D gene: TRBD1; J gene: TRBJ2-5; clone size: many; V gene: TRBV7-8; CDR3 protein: CASSKGTGGETQYF; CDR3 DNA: TGTGCCAGCAGCAAGGGGACAGGCGGCGAGACCCAGTACTTC
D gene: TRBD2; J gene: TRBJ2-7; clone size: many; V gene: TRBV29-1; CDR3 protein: CSVESSGGPYEQYF; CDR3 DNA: TGCAGCGTTGAGTCTAGCGGGGGCCCCTACGAGCAGTACTTC
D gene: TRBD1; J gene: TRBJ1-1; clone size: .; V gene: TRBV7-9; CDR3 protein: CASSGDRGQNTEAFF; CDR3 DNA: TGTGCCAGCAGCGGGGACAGGGGACAGAACACTGAAGCTTTCTTT
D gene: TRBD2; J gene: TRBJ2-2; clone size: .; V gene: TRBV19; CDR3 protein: CASSIAGGRAQVGELFF; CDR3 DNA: TGTGCCAGTAGTATAGCCGGCGGGAGGGCCCAAGTCGGGGAGCTGTTTTTT
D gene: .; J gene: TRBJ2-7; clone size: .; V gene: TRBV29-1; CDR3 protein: CSVEAPGRGTYEQYF; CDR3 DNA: TGCAGCGTTGAAGCCCCTGGACGGGGGACCTACGAGCAGTACTTC
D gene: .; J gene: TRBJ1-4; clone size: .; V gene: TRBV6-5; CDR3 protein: CASSYTGAGNEKLFF; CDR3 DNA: TGTGCCAGCAGTTACACGGGAGCCGGGAATGAAAAACTGTTTTTT
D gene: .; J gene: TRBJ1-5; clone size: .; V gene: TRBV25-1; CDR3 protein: CASLGGARPQHF; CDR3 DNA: TGTGCCAGCTTGGGTGGGGCTCGGCCCCAGCATTTT
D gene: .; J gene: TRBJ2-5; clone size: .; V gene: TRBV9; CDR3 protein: CASSAGRGETQYF; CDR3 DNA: TGTGCCAGCAGCGCGGGCAGAGGGGAGACCCAGTACTTC
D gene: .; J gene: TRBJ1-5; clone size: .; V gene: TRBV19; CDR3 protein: CASSPREGPSNQPQHF; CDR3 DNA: TGTGCCAGTAGTCCGAGGGAGGGGCCCAGCAATCAGCCCCAGCATTTT
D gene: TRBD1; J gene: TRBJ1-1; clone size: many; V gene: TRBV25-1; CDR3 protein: CASSAGQMNTEAFF; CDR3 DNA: TGTGCCAGCAGTGCGGGACAGATGAACACTGAAGCTTTCTTT
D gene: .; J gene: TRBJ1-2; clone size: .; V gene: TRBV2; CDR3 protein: CASSGSGHEEGYTF; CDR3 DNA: TGTGCCAGCAGCGGAAGTGGTCATGAAGAGGGCTACACCTTC
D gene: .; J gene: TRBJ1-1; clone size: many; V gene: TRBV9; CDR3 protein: CASSTRDWNTEAFF; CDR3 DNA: TGTGCCAGCAGCACTCGGGACTGGAACACTGAAGCTTTCTTT
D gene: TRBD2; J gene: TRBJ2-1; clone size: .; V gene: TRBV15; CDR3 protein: CATSRDSVLAGGNEQFF; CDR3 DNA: TGTGCCACCAGCAGAGATAGTGTGTTAGCGGGGGGCAATGAGCAGTTCTTC
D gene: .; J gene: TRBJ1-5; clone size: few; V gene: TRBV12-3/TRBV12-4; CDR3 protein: CASSPEAGNSNQPQHF; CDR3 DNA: TGTGCCAGCAGTCCCGAGGCAGGGAATAGCAATCAGCCCCAGCATTTT
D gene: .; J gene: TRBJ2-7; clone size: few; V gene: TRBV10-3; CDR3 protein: CASTKQVPYEQYF; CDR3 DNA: TGTGCCAGCACCAAACAGGTCCCCTACGAGCAGTACTTC
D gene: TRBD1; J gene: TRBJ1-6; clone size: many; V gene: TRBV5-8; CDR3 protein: CASSRDRESPLHF; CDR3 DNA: TGTGCCAGCAGCAGAGACAGGGAGTCACCCCTCCACTTT
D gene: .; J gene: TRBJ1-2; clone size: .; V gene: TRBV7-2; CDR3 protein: CASSFQPRQGEGGYTF; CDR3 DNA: TGTGCCAGCAGCTTCCAACCGCGGCAGGGTGAAGGTGGCTACACCTTC
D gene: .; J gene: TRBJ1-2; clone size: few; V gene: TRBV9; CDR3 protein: CASSVGHNYGYTF; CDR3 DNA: TGTGCCAGCAGCGTAGGACACAACTATGGCTACACCTTC
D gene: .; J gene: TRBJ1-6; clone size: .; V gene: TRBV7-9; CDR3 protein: CASSLSFRWSKFPYNSPLHF; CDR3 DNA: TGTGCCAGCAGCTTAAGTTTCCGATGGTCTAAATTCCCCTATAATTCACCCCTCCACTTT
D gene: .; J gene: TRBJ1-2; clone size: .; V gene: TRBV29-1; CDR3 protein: CSEAVQDRGYTF; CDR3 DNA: TGCAGTGAAGCAGTGCAGGATCGGGGCTACACCTTC
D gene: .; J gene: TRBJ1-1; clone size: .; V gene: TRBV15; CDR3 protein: CATSRQTNTEAFF; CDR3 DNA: TGTGCCACCAGCAGACAGACGAACACTGAAGCTTTCTTT
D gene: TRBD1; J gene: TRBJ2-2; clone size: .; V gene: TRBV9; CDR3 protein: CASSPNRGQGTGELFF; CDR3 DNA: TGTGCCAGCAGCCCCAACAGGGGGCAGGGCACCGGGGAGCTGTTTTTT
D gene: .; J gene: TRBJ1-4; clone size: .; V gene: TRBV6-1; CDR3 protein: CASNNAGTEKLFF; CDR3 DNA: TGTGCCAGCAATAACGCCGGGACTGAAAAACTGTTTTTT
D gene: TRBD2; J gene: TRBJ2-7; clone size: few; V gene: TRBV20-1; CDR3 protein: CSARRLAGFSYEQYF; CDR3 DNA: TGCAGTGCTAGAAGGCTAGCGGGTTTCTCCTACGAGCAGTACTTC
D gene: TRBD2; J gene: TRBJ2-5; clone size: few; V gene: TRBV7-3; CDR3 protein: CASSSGGGDGETQYF; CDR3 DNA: TGTGCCAGCAGCTCCGGGGGGGGGGATGGGGAGACCCAGTACTTC
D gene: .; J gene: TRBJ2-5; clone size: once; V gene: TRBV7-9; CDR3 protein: CASSSPMGTAQYF; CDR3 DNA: TGTGCCAGCAGCTCGCCGATGGGAACGGCCCAGTACTTC
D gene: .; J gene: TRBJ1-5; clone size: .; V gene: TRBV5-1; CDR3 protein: CASSLVFQPQHF; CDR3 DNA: TGCGCCAGCAGCTTGGTTTTCCAGCCCCAGCATTTT
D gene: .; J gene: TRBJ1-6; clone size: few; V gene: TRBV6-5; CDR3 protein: CASSYMGGSNSPLHF; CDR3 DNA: TGTGCCAGCAGTTACATGGGAGGCTCCAATTCACCCCTCCACTTT
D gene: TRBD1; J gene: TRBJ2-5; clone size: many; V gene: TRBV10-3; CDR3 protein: CAISESGTGDRETQYF; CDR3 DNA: TGTGCCATCAGTGAGTCCGGGACAGGGGACAGGGAGACCCAGTACTTC
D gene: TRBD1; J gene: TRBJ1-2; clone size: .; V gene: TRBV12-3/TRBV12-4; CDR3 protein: CASSFSQTGNYGYTF; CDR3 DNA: TGTGCCAGCAGTTTTAGCCAGACAGGGAACTATGGCTACACCTTC
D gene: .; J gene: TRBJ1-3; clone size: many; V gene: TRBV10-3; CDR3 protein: CAIEASSGNTIYF; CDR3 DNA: TGTGCCATCGAAGCCAGCTCTGGAAACACCATATATTTT
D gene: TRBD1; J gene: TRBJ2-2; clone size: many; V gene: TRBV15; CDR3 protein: CATSRDRGQTGELFF; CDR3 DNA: TGTGCCACCAGCAGAGACAGGGGGCAAACCGGGGAGCTGTTTTTT
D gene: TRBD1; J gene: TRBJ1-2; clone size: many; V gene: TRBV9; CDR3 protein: CASTSTGGYGYTF; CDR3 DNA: TGTGCCAGCACCTCTACAGGGGGCTATGGCTACACCTTC
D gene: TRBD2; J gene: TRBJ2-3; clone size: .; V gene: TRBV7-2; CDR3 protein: CASSPSGGALDTQYF; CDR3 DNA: TGTGCCAGCAGTCCTAGCGGGGGGGCGTTGGATACGCAGTATTTT
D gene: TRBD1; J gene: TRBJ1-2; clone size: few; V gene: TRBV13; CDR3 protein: CASSLEEQGNGYTF; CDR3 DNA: TGTGCCAGCAGCTTAGAAGAACAGGGGAATGGCTACACCTTC
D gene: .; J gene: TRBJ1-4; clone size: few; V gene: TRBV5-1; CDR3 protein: CASSLDGLTNEKLFF; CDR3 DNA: TGCGCCAGCAGCTTGGACGGCCTCACTAATGAAAAACTGTTTTTT
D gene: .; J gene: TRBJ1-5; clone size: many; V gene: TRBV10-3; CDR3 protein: CAISESKIQPQHF; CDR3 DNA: TGTGCCATCAGTGAGTCGAAGATTCAGCCCCAGCATTTT
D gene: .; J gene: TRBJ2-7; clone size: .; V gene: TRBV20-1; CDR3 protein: CSARWGRTYEQYF; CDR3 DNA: TGCAGTGCTAGATGGGGGAGAACCTACGAGCAGTACTTC
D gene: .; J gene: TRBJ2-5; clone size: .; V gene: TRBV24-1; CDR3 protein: CATSDSGGLLETQYF; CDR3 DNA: TGTGCCACCAGTGATTCCGGGGGACTGTTGGAGACCCAGTACTTC
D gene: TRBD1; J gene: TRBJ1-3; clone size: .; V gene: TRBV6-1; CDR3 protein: CASSPQPLEQGGNTIYF; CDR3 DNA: TGTGCCAGCAGTCCCCAACCCCTGGAACAGGGGGGAAACACCATATATTTT
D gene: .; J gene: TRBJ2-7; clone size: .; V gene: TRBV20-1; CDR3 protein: CSARDSPYEQYF; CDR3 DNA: TGCAGTGCTAGAGATTCCCCCTACGAGCAGTACTTC